This T cell receptor beta chain comes out of a study of blood T cell repertoires in COVID-19. Overall study context: Samples taken during acute and convalescent COVID-19 were collected in the United States, Italy and Spain. T cells, B-cell-depleted T cells, or PBMCs supplied cDNA or gDNA.

Original methodology: Nucleated cell number was recorded as an estimate derived from reference gene primer amplification. The method was immunoSEQ multiplex PCR; TCRdb's version includes in-frame clones alone and lacks a portion of them. The V and J calls and the clone size are those of that table, but D and trimming were determined from the DNA. This sample has 95,000 to 150,000 clones, with 85% to 90% found just once. The V gene's germline CDR1 is DFQATT and CDR2 SNEGSKA (reference sequence). The CDR3 loop spans 11 amino acids. V dropped 8 bases and J dropped 10 bases, with 15 bases sitting between them.

This chain connects TRBV20-1 to TRBJ2-1, with D possibly being TRBD2 (6 bases). Sequencing was carried out using peripheral blood. This TCR was sampled from a human donor in a cohort sampled during active COVID-19. The CDR3 spells CSRGTPSEQFF. Written as DNA, the CDR3 is TGCAGTCGGGGGACGCCCTCAGAGCAGTTCTTC.